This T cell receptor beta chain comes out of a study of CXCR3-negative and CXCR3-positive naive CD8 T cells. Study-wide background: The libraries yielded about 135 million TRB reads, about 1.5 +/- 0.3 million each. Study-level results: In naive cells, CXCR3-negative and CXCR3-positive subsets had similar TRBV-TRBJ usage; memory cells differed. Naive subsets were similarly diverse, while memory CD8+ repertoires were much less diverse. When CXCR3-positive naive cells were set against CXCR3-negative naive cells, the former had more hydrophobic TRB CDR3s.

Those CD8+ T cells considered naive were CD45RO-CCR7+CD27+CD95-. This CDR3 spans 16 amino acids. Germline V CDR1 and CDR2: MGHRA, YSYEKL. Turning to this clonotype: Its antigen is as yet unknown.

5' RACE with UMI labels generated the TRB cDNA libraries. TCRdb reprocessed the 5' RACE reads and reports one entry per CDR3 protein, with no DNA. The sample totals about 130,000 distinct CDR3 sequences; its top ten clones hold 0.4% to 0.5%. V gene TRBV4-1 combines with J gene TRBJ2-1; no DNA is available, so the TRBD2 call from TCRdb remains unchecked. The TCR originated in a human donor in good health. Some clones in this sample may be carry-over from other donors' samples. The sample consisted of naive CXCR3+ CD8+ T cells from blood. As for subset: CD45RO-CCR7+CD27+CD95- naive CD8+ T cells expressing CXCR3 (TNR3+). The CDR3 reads CASSQVPTSGGTEQFF.